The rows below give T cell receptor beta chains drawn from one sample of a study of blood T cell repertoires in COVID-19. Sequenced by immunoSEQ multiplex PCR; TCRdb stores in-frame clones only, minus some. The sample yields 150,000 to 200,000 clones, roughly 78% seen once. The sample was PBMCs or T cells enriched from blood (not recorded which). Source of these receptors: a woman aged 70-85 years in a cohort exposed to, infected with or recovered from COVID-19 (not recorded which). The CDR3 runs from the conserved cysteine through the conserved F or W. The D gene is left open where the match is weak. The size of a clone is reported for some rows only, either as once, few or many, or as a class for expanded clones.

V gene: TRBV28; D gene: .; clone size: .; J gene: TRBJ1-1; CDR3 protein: CASTGRGYTFF; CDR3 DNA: TGTGCCAGCACCGGCAGGGGATATACATTCTTT
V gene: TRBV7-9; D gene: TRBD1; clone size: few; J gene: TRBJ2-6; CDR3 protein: CASSSRPGTGSGANVLTF; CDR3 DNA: TGTGCCAGCAGTTCACGTCCCGGGACAGGGTCTGGGGCCAACGTCCTGACTTTC
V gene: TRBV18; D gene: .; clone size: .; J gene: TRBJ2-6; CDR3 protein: CASSLVVSGANVLTF; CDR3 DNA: TGTGCCAGCTCACTGGTAGTCTCTGGGGCCAACGTCCTGACTTTC
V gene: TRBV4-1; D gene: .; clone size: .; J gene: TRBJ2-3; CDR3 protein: CASSQDQSSVDTQYF; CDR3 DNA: TGCGCCAGCAGCCAAGATCAAAGTAGCGTAGATACGCAGTATTTT
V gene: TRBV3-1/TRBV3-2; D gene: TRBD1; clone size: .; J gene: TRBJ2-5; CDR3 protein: CASSQGSNRGQTQYF; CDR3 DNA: TGTGCCAGCAGCCAAGGCTCCAACAGGGGTCAGACCCAGTACTTC
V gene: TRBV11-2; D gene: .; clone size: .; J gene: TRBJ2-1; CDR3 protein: CASSYTRDSHEQFF; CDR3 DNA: TGTGCCAGCAGCTACACCCGGGACTCCCATGAGCAGTTCTTC
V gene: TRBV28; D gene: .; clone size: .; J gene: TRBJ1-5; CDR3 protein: CATTGAYSNQPQHF; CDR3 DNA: TGTGCCACTACAGGAGCCTATAGCAATCAGCCCCAGCATTTT
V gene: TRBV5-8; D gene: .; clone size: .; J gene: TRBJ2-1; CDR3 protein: CASSLTRGNEQFF; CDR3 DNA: TGTGCCAGCAGCTTGACCCGGGGAAATGAGCAGTTCTTC
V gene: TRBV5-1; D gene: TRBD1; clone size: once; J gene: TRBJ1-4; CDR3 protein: CASSRGQNEKLFF; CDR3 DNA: TGCGCCAGCAGCAGGGGACAGAATGAAAAACTGTTTTTT
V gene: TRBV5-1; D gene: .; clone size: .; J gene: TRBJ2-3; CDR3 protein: CASSADNPSTDTQYF; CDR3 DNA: TGCGCCAGCAGCGCGGACAATCCTAGCACAGATACGCAGTATTTT
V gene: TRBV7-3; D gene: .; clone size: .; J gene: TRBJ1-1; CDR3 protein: CASSLVGVNTEAFF; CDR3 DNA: TGTGCCAGCAGCTTAGTAGGGGTGAACACTGAAGCTTTCTTT
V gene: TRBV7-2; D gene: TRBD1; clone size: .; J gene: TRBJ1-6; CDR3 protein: CASSLTGVNSPLHF; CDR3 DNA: TGTGCCAGCAGCTTGACAGGGGTAAATTCACCCCTCCACTTT
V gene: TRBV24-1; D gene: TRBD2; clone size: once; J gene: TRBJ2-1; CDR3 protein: CATSDPGLVTEQFF; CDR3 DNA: TGTGCCACCAGTGATCCGGGACTAGTGACTGAGCAGTTCTTC
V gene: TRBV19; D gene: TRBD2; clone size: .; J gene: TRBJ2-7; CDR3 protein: CASRIAGGNFYEQYF; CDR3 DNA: TGTGCCAGTAGAATAGCGGGAGGAAACTTCTACGAGCAGTACTTC
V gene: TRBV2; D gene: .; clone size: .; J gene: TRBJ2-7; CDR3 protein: CASSRDNYYEQYF; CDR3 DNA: TGTGCCAGCAGTCGGGACAACTACTACGAGCAGTACTTC
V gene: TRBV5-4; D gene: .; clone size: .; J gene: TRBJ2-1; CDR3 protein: CASSLDSLSYNEQFF; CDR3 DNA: TGTGCCAGCAGCTTGGACAGCCTCTCCTACAATGAGCAGTTCTTC
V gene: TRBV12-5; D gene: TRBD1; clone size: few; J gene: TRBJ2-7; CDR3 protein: CASGLAPGQGAYEQYF; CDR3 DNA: TGTGCTAGTGGTTTGGCACCGGGACAGGGGGCCTACGAGCAGTACTTC